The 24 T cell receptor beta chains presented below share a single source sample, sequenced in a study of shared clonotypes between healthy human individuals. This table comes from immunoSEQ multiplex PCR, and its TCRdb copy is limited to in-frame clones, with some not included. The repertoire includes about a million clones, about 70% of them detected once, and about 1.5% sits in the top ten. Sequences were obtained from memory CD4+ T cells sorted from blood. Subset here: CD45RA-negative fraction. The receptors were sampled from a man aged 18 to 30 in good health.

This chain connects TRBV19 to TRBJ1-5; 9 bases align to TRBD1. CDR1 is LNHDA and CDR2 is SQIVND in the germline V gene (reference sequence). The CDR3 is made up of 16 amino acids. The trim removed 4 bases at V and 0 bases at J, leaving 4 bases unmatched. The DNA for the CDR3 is TGTGCCAGTAGTAGATCGGGACAGGGTAGCAATCAGCCCCAGCATTTT. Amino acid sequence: CASSRSGQGSNQPQHF.

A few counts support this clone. In DNA form, the CDR3 reads TGTGCCAGCAGCTCCCCTGACCTTTGGTTAAACACTGAAGCTTTCTTT. As protein: CASSSPDLWLNTEAFF. This chain joins TRBV7-2 and TRBJ1-1; D call uncertain. The germline V and J ends were trimmed by 4 bases and 2 bases, with 17 bases remaining between them. This CDR3 contains 16 residues. Germline V gene data show CDR1 as SGHTA and CDR2 as FQGNSA.

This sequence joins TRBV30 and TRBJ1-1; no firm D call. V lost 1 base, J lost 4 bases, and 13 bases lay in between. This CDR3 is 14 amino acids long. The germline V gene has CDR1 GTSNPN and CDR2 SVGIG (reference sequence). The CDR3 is CAWSDGKRSTEAFF. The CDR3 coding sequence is TGTGCCTGGAGTGACGGTAAAAGGAGCACTGAAGCTTTCTTT.

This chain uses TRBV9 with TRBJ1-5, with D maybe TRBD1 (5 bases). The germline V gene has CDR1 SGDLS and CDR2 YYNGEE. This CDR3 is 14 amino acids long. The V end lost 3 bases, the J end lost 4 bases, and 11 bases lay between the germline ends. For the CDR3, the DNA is TGTGCCAGCAGCGAGGGGCAGGGAAATCAGCCCCAGCATTTT. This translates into CASSEGQGNQPQHF.

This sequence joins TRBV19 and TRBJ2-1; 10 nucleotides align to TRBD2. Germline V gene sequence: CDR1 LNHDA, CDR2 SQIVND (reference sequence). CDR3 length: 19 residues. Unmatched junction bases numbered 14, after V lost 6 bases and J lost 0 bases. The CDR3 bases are TGTGCCAGTAGGAAGGGGACTAGCGCCCCAATTAGCTCCTACAATGAGCAGTTCTTC. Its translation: CASRKGTSAPISSYNEQFF.

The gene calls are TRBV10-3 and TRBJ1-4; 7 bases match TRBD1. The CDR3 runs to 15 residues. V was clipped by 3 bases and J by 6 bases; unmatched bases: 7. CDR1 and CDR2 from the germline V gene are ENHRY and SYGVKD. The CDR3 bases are TGTGCCATCAGTGAACGGGGGACAGAGGATGAAAAACTGTTTTTT. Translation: CAISERGTEDEKLFF.

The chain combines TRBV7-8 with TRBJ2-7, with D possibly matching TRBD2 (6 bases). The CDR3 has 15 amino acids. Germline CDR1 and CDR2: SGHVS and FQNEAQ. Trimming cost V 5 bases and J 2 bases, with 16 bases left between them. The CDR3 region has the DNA TGTGCCAGCAGCATAACCGGGACTCAAACCTACGAGCAGTACTTC. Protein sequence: CASSITGTQTYEQYF. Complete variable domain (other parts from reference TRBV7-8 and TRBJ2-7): GAGVSQSPRYKVAKRGQDVALRCDPISGHVSLFWYQQALGQGPEFLTYFQNEAQLDKSGLPSDRFFAERPEGSVSTLKIQRTQQEDSAVYLCASSITGTQTYEQYFGPGTRLTVT.

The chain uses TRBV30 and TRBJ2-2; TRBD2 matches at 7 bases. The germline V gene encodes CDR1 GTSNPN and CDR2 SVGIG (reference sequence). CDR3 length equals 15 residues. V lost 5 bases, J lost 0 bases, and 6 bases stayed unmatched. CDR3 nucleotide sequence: TGTGCCTGGCGGGAGGCGGTAGCGAACACCGGGGAGCTGTTTTTT. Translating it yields CAWREAVANTGELFF.

The CDR3 reads CASSSSGPGGNQPQHF. DNA for the CDR3: TGTGCCAGCAGCTCCTCCGGGCCCGGGGGCAATCAGCCCCAGCATTTT. The chain is built from TRBV11-2 and TRBJ1-5, with D uncertain. Germline V gene sequence: CDR1 SGHAT, CDR2 FQNNGV. Trimming cost V 4 bases and J 2 bases, with 15 bases left between them. This CDR3 comprises 16 residues.

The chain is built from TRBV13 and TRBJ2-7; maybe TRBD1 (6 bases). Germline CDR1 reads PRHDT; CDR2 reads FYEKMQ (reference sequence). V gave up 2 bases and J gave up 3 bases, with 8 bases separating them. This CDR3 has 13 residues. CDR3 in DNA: TGTGCCAGCAGCTTAAAACAGGGCTACGAGCAGTACTTC. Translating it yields CASSLKQGYEQYF.

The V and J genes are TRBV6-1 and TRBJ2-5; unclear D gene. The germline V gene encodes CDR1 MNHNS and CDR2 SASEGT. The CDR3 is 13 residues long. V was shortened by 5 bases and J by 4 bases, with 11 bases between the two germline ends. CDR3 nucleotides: TGTGCCAGCAGTCCAGGAGTCTTAGAGACCCAGTACTTC. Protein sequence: CASSPGVLETQYF.

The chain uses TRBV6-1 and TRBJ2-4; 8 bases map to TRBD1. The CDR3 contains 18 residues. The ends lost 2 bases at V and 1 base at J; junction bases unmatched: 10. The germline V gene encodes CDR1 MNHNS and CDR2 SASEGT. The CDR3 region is CASSETPQGVGAKNIQYF. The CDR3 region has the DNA TGTGCCAGCAGTGAAACCCCACAGGGGGTAGGGGCCAAAAACATTCAGTACTTC.

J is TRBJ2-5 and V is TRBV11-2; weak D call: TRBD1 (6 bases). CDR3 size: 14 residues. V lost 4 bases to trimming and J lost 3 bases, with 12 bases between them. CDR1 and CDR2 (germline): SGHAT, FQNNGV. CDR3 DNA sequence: TGTGCCAGCAGCTCCACAAGGGGGAAAGAGACCCAGTACTTC. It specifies CASSSTRGKETQYF.

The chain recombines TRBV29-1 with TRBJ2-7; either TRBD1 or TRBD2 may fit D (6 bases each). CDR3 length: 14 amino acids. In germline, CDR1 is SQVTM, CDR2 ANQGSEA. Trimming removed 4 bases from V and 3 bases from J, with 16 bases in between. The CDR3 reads CSVARGANRYEQYF. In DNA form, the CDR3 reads TGCAGCGTTGCGAGGGGGGCGAATCGCTACGAGCAGTACTTC.

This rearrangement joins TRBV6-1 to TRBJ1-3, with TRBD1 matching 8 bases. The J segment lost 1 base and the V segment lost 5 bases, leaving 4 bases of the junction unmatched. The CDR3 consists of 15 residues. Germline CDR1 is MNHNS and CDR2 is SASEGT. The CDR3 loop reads CASSPWTGSGNTIYF. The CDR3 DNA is TGTGCCAGCAGTCCCTGGACAGGGTCTGGAAACACCATATATTTT.

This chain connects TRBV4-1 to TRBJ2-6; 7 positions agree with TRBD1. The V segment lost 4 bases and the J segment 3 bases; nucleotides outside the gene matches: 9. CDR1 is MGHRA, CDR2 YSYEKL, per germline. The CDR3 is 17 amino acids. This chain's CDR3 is CASSLREGAVGANVLTF. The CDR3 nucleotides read TGCGCCAGCAGCCTCCGTGAGGGGGCTGTTGGGGCCAACGTCCTGACTTTC.

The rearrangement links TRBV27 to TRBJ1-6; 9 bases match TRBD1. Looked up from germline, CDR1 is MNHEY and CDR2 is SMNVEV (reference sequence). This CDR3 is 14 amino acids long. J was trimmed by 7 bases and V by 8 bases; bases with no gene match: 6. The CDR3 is CASRAGTGNSPLHF. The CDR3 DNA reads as TGTGCCAGCCGTGCCGGGACAGGGAATTCACCCCTCCACTTT.

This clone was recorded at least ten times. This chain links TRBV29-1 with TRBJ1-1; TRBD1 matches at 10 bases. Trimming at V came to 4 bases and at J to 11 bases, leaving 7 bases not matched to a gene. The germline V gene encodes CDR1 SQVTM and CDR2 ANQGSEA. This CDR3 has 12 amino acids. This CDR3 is CSVARDRGEAFF. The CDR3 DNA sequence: TGCAGCGTTGCCCGGGACAGGGGCGAGGCTTTCTTT.

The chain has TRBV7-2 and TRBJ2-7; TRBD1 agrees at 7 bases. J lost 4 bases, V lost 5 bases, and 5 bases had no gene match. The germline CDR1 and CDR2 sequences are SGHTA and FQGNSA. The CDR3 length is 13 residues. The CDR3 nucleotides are TGTGCCAGCAGCCCGGGACAGCAATACGAGCAGTACTTC. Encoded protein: CASSPGQQYEQYF.

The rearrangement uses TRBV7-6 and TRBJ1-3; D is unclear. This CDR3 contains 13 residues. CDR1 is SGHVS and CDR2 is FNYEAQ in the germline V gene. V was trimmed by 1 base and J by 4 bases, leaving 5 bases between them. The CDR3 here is CASSLERGNTIYF. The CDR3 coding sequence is TGTGCCAGCAGCTTAGAACGGGGAAACACCATATATTTT.

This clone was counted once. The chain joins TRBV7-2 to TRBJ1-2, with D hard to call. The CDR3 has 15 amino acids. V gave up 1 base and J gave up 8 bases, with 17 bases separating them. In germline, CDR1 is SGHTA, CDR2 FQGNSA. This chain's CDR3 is CASSLDKSAFGGYTF. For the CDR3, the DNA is TGTGCCAGCAGCTTAGATAAGTCCGCATTTGGGGGCTACACCTTC.

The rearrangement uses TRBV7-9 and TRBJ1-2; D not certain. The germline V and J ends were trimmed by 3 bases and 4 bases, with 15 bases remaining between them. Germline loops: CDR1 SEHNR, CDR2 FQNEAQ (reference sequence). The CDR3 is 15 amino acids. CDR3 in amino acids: CASSFPGRQVYGYTF. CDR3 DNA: TGTGCCAGCAGCTTCCCCGGCCGGCAGGTCTATGGCTACACCTTC.

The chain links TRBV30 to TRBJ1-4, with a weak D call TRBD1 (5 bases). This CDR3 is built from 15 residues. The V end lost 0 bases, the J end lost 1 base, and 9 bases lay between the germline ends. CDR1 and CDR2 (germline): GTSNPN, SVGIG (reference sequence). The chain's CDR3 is CAWSVPGVTNEKLFF. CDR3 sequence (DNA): TGTGCCTGGAGTGTCCCGGGGGTAACTAATGAAAAACTGTTTTTT.

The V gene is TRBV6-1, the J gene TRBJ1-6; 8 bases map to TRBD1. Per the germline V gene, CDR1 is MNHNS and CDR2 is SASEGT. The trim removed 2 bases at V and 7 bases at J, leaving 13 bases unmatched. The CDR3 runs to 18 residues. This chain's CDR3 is CASSERAPQGALNSPLHF. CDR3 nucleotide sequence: TGTGCCAGCAGTGAACGGGCTCCCCAGGGGGCCTTGAATTCACCCCTCCACTTT.